This entry concerns a single TCR beta chain. Its specificity is unknown. The source of the sample is a study of cytomegalovirus exposure and HLA in healthy donors. Study-level background: The 110 or so validation repertoires used the same platform as the roughly 670 first-cohort repertoires, a later analysis reported.

With V trimmed by 4 bases and J by 0 bases, 8 bases remained unmatched. Germline V gene lookup returns CDR1 MNHEY and CDR2 SMNVEV (reference sequence). This CDR3 spans 16 amino acids. An approximately 120-subject validation cohort, separate from the approximately 670-subject first cohort, supplied the donors. Generated by immunoSEQ multiplex PCR, the TCRdb table keeps only in-frame clones and is missing some. The sample consists of approximately 210,000 clones, 70% to 90% of them appearing once. Findings and caveats of the study: TCR beta chains numbering roughly 150 were designated cytomegalovirus-associated. In vitro experiments confirmed that three CMV-associated chains were specific for CMV antigens.

The clonotype comes from a woman younger than 30 in good health and CMV-seronegative. Material for sequencing was PBMCs. The gene calls are TRBV27 and TRBJ2-7, with 8 positions matching TRBD2. CDR3 protein: CASSSLLTSGSYEQYF. The CDR3 nucleotides read TGTGCCAGCAGTTCACTCTTAACTAGCGGCTCCTACGAGCAGTACTTC.